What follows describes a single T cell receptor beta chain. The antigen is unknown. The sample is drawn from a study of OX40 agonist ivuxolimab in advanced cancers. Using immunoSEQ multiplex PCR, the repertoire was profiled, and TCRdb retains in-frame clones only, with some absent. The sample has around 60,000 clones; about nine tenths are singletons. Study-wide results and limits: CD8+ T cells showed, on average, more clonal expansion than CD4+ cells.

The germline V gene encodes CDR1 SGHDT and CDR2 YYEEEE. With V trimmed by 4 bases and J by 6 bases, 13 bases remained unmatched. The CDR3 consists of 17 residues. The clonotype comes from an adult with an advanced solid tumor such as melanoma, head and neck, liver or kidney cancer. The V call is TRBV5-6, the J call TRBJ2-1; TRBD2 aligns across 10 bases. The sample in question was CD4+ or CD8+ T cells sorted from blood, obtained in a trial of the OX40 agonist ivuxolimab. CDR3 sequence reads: CASSPTGSGRRGNEQFF. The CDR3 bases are TGTGCCAGCAGCCCGACGGGTAGCGGGAGGCGGGGCAATGAGCAGTTCTTC.